This paragraph reports one T cell receptor (beta chain). Its specificity is unknown. The time point was: newly diagnosed GD, antithyroid drugs for less than 3 months. There was RNA extracted from PBMCs, and the TCR library was made from it. The collection involved drawing 7.5 to 9.5 milliliters of peripheral blood into EDTA tubes. The CDR3 runs to 14 residues. Trimming took off 6 bases at V and 2 bases at J, with 12 bases between the two ends. Germline V lookup: CDR1 MDHEN, CDR2 SYDVKM. Researchers made TCR beta libraries by using iRepertoire HTBI primers and running Arm-PCR on CDR3 regions. One entry per CDR3 protein, called by TCRdb with MiXCR from the multiplex PCR reads. The sample includes roughly 610,000 distinct CDR3 sequences, around 17% of them seen just once. The data stem from a study of regulatory T cells in long-lasting Graves disease. General study findings and limits: A greater number of public clonotypes (around 3,000) was shared by persistent patients than by new patients (roughly 930).

These data were also reused for a study on T cells in Graves' hyperthyroidism and ophthalmopathy. That study adds: A patient was excluded if there was uncontrolled infection, other autoimmune disease, pregnancy or lactation. The diagnostic basis comprised clinical symptoms, serum thyroxine and TRAb, thyroid ultrasound and orbital computed tomography.

This clonotype was sampled from a woman in her twenties or thirties with Graves disease. Sequencing was performed on peripheral blood mononuclear cells (PBMCs), taken at new diagnosis, from a patient treated with antithyroid drugs. J is TRBJ2-3 and V is TRBV28; D might be TRBD1 (6 bases). CDR3 loop: CASRGTLFTDTQYF. CDR3 DNA: TGTGCCAGCAGAGGGACACTTTTCACAGATACGCAGTATTTT.